This record concerns one T cell receptor (beta chain) sequence. This clone came up a few times. What this receptor recognizes is not known. It has no much larger one-base neighbor in the sample; base qualities were not kept. Other DNA sequences in this specimen translate into the identical CDR3. From the germline V gene, CDR1 is SGHAT and CDR2 is FQNNGV. The CDR3 covers 14 residues, taking in both the cysteine and the phenylalanine. Only the CDR3 region is kept as DNA, spanning 42 bases read in frame from base 1. V was cut back by 3 bases and J by 4 bases, leaving a gap of 13 bases between them. The entire isolated RNA was reverse transcribed using the High Capacity cDNA Reverse Transcription Kit, and thus expressed TCRB transcripts were sequenced. Naive, central memory and regulatory T cell samples underwent deep immunoSEQ sequencing, averaging about 3.57 million total reads per sample. After sorted cells were lysed in RLT buffer, RNA was extracted with DNase-treated RNeasy Micro or Mini kits, with the choice depending on cell number. Each cell subset was processed separately to prevent cross-contamination, with patient and healthy donor samples processed together. TCRB sequences were amplified from cDNA with the immunoSEQ multiplex PCR, producing 87-bp fragments spanning the CDR3 region. Sequencing of the amplicons was performed on the Illumina HiSeq platform. The study's own analysis went as follows. PCR bias was corrected computationally using synthetic template baselines, and reads within Hamming distance 2 were collapsed, with unmergeable singletons discarded. Reads were aligned against IMGT so that V, D and J genes, CDR3 length and insertions or deletions at six rearrangement sites could be assigned. Within each subset, clonotype counts were normalized to sorted cell number, after which true diversity and Gini coefficients were computed with the tcR R package. The overlap coefficient, calculated on TCRB nucleotide sequences, was used to quantify repertoire sharing. Out-of-frame TCRB sequences from naive cells were analyzed as a proxy for the pre-selection repertoire. In its TCRdb copy, this immuneACCESS table keeps in-frame sequences only and misses some clones. Where compared with another copy, unresolved V genes explain less than half of these, and the others have no known cause. V, J and clone size are taken as reported in that table, and D and trimming were inferred from the DNA itself. The sample table records over 700,000 clones; 15% to 20% of these occur just once. Clones ranked in the top ten supply 0.023% of the sample.

The source of the sample is a study of beta chain features in type 1 diabetes (dated by TCRdb to the late 2010s). About the investigation overall: Mean age, gender distribution, total cell number and subset yield were not different between patients and healthy donors. A total of roughly 98,000,000 sorted cells were examined across all samples, and RNA yield correlated strongly with the number of cells per subset. The study compared TCRB repertoires of sorted circulating CD4+ T cell subsets between recently diagnosed type 1 diabetes patients and matched healthy donors. Whereas all 30 or so donors provided naive and central memory subsets, regulatory and stem cell-like memory subsets were isolated from just 8 patients and about eight healthy donors.

Each donor gave one peripheral blood draw, around 0.12 L on average, collected into heparinised tubes. Naive, central memory, regulatory and stem cell-like memory CD4+ T cells were sorted on a BD FACSAria II using a panel including CD45RO, CCR7, CD25, CD127, CD95 and CD27. Every sorted population had a purity above 95%. PBMCs were isolated immediately by Lymphoprep density gradient centrifugation and stained directly without culture. So that batch effects would be minimized, each experiment stained and sorted samples in pairs, pairing one healthy donor with one patient. The research as a whole found: A moderate but significant shortening of TCRB CDR3 length was observed in type 1 diabetes patients in all four CD4+ subsets. Patients with type 1 diabetes made fewer insertions and deleted more nucleotides at VDJ recombination sites, implying thymic rearrangement abnormalities. Because cDNA was sequenced instead of genomic DNA, activated cells with high expression could be over-represented, although the groups did not differ in activation or CD3 levels. Shorter templates might be favored by PCR, yet because patient and control samples were amplified and corrected together, any such skew would affect both groups equally. HLA sub-analyses involved small numbers of individuals, so any influence of HLA type on TCRB rearrangement remained unresolved. The naive, central memory and regulatory TCRB repertoires appeared to resemble one another more closely among patients than among healthy donors.

The source is a woman in her late teens or twenties in good health. Here the chain combines TRBV11-2 and TRBJ2-7; the D call is possibly TRBD1 or TRBD2, each sharing 5 bases. What was sequenced was naive CD4+ T cells from blood. The sample's cell subset or site label, decoded: true naive CD4+ T cells. The CDR3: CASSFTEGLYEQYF. The DNA sequence reads TGTGCCAGCAGCTTCACTGAGGGGCTTTACGAGCAGTACTTC.